Below, 21 T cell receptor beta chains from the same sample are listed, as sequenced in a study of identical twins. One entry per CDR3 protein, called by TCRdb with MiXCR from the 5' RACE reads. The sample lists approximately 300,000 distinct CDR3 sequences; roughly 9.8% were seen once. The same specimen was also included in a second study, on yellow fever vaccine responses in identical twins.

Sequencing was performed on CD8+ T cells sorted from blood. The receptors here all came from a woman aged 18 to 35 in good health.

This chain links TRBV27 with TRBJ2-1; TRBD2 agrees at 14 bases. From germline, CDR1 is MNHEY and CDR2 SMNVEV (reference sequence). Trimming removed 3 bases from V and 7 bases from J; junction bases left unmatched: 8. The CDR3 consists of 17 residues. The CDR3 is CASSLVKTSGRGNEQFF. CDR3 nucleotide sequence: TGTGCCAGCAGTTTGGTCAAGACTAGCGGGAGGGGTAATGAGCAGTTCTTC.

The sample holds a few counts of this clonotype. The chain uses TRBV6-5 and TRBJ2-3; D is tentatively TRBD1 or TRBD2 (5 bases each). The CDR3 is 17 amino acids. V was clipped by 0 bases and J by 4 bases, with 17 bases between them. Germline CDR1 and CDR2: MNHEY and SVGAGI. The CDR3 DNA reads as TGTGCCAGCAGTTACTCGGGGGAAATCGTTTTCCCAGATACGCAGTATTTT. Residues: CASSYSGEIVFPDTQYF.

This clonotype was counted many times. V usage is TRBV7-9 and J usage is TRBJ2-5; D uncertain. Trimming took off 4 bases at V and 7 bases at J, with 10 bases between the two ends. Germline CDR1 and CDR2: SEHNR and FQNEAQ (reference sequence). This CDR3 region has 12 residues. This CDR3 is CASSSQWVTQYF. The CDR3 DNA sequence: TGTGCCAGCAGCTCCCAGTGGGTGACCCAGTACTTC.

In its sample, this clonotype was seen a few times. V gene TRBV29-1 combines with J gene TRBJ2-1; 8 nucleotides align to TRBD2. CDR1 and CDR2 from the germline V gene are SQVTM and ANQGSEA. J lost 2 bases, V lost 4 bases, and 10 bases had no gene match. The CDR3 sequence is 16 residues long. The CDR3 here is CSVVYGGRIPYNEQFF. CDR3 in DNA: TGCAGCGTTGTATATGGCGGGAGGATCCCCTACAATGAGCAGTTCTTC.

This clonotype was recorded a few times. The chain combines TRBV27 with TRBJ2-7; D is perhaps TRBD2 (6 bases). The CDR3 has 14 amino acids. V was cut by 4 bases and J by 3 bases, with 13 bases left in between. Germline V gene data show CDR1 as MNHEY and CDR2 as SMNVEV (reference sequence). The CDR3 DNA sequence: TGTGCCAGCAGTTCCCGGGGTAGCGGCTACGAGCAGTACTTC. Translating it yields CASSSRGSGYEQYF.

Note on this clonotype: The junction and the germline gene differ at one end; a read error may be behind it. This chain links TRBV5-4 with TRBJ2-7, with TRBD1 matching over 10 bases. Germline loops: CDR1 SGHNT, CDR2 YYREEE (reference sequence). This CDR3 has 15 amino acids. This CDR3 reads CASSLAGTGVASLSF. The CDR3, as DNA: TGTGCCAGCAGCTTGGCGGGGACAGGGGTGGCATCACTAAGCTTC.

This clonotype was detected ten times or more. The chain uses TRBV7-6 and TRBJ2-7; TRBD1 agrees at 10 bases. After removal of 0 bases from V and 3 bases from J, the junction contained 5 bases not matched to a gene. The germline CDR1 and CDR2 sequences are SGHVS and FNYEAQ. The CDR3 has 16 residues. CDR3 region: CASSLARTGGDYEQYF. The DNA of the CDR3 is TGTGCCAGCAGCTTAGCGCGGACAGGGGGGGACTACGAGCAGTACTTC.

This chain links TRBV6-2 or TRBV6-3 with TRBJ2-7; the match to TRBD2 covers 7 bases. This CDR3 has 17 amino acids. Per germline, CDR1 MNHEY and CDR2 SVGEGT. V dropped 5 bases and J dropped 0; count of bases not matched to a gene: 13. CDR3 loop: CASSPRTRYQGSYEQYF. CDR3 in DNA: TGTGCCAGCAGTCCCCGGACTAGATACCAGGGCTCCTACGAGCAGTACTTC.

This clonotype was seen ten or more times. The chain combines TRBV27 with TRBJ1-1; D ambiguous. Trimming took off 0 bases at V and 4 bases at J, with 9 bases between the two ends. The CDR3 sequence is 14 residues long. Germline-derived CDR1 and CDR2 are MNHEY and SMNVEV (reference sequence). This CDR3 reads CASSLSGLGTEAFF. Written as DNA, the CDR3 is TGTGCCAGCAGTTTATCAGGCCTGGGCACTGAAGCTTTCTTT.

The table lists this clonotype with a few counts. The rearrangement uses TRBV20-1 and TRBJ2-3; D remains ambiguous. The germline V gene has CDR1 DFQATT and CDR2 SNEGSKA (reference sequence). Trimming stripped 3 bases from V and 1 base from J, with 17 bases between. The CDR3 covers 16 residues. The CDR3 region has the DNA TGCAGTGCTAGCACCCTGAACGGTGTGGGCACAGATACGCAGTATTTT. Its translation is CSASTLNGVGTDTQYF.

This clonotype was seen many times. The chain recombines TRBV7-9 with TRBJ1-1; 8 bases line up with TRBD1. The CDR3 has 15 amino acids. Germline-derived CDR1 and CDR2 are SEHNR and FQNEAQ (reference sequence). The junction had 10 bases not matched to a gene; V was cut back by 3 bases and J by 7 bases. In DNA, the CDR3 is TGTGCCAGCAGCTTGGTAAACCCGACAGGGGATGAAGCTTTCTTT. Protein product: CASSLVNPTGDEAFF.

The chain is built from TRBV6-2 or TRBV6-3 and TRBJ2-7; D perhaps matches TRBD2 (5 bases). V dropped 5 bases and J dropped 2 bases, with 13 bases sitting between them. CDR1 is MNHEY and CDR2 is SVGEGT in the germline V gene. This CDR3 region has 14 residues. This CDR3 is CASSPTLVTYEQYF. As DNA, the CDR3 is TGTGCCAGCAGTCCGACACTAGTCACCTACGAGCAGTACTTC.

The V gene is TRBV5-1, the J gene TRBJ2-6; D could derive from TRBD1 or TRBD2 (5 bases each). CDR3 size: 14 residues. V was shortened by 2 bases and J by 4 bases, with 7 bases between the two germline ends. Germline CDR1 and CDR2: SGHRS and YFSETQ. The CDR3 coding sequence is TGCGCCAGCAGCTTTTGGGGGGGGGCCAACGTCCTGACTTTC. Amino acid sequence: CASSFWGGANVLTF.

Only a few counts were recorded for this clonotype. The V gene is TRBV27, the J gene TRBJ2-7, with TRBD1 matching 9 bases. The CDR3 extends over 16 amino acids. Germline assignment: CDR1 MNHEY and CDR2 SMNVEV (reference sequence). With V trimmed by 5 bases and J by 4 bases, 12 bases remained unmatched. The CDR3 region is CASSESGTGIRYEQYF. CDR3 DNA sequence: TGTGCCAGCAGTGAATCCGGGACAGGGATCCGGTACGAGCAGTACTTC.

A few counts support this clonotype. This sequence joins TRBV6-1 and TRBJ2-3; 12 bases match TRBD2. CDR1 and CDR2 (germline): MNHNS, SASEGT. V trimming: 5 bases; J trimming: 1 base; junction bases outside the gene matches: 7. The CDR3 sequence is 17 residues long. Here the CDR3 reads CASSPGTSGRRTDTQYF. CDR3 coding DNA: TGTGCCAGCAGTCCCGGGACTAGCGGGCGACGCACAGATACGCAGTATTTT.

This clonotype was observed at least ten times. The chain is built from TRBV4-1 and TRBJ2-2; 10 nucleotides match TRBD2. Germline CDR1 reads MGHRA; CDR2 reads YSYEKL. The CDR3 spans 19 residues. V trimming: 0 bases; J trimming: 4 bases; junction bases outside the gene matches: 11. CDR3 nucleotides: TGCGCCAGCAGCCAAGACCACCGTACAGCGGGAGGGTCCACCGGGGAGCTGTTTTTT. It codes for CASSQDHRTAGGSTGELFF.

This clonotype was observed at least ten times. The chain combines TRBV12-3 or TRBV12-4 with TRBJ1-1; D not resolved. CDR3 length equals 12 residues. Trimming left V 6 bases short and J 8 bases short, with 13 bases between. The CDR3 nucleotides read TGTGCCAGCAGAACCTCGGACCAGGAAGCTTTCTTT. The encoded protein is CASRTSDQEAFF.

This clonotype has more than one count but fewer than ten. The chain employs TRBV19 and TRBJ2-1; D not resolved. Trimming took 8 bases from V and 0 from J, leaving 14 bases between them. From germline, CDR1 is LNHDA and CDR2 SQIVND (reference sequence). CDR3 size: 15 residues. CDR3 amino acids: CASQLVPGSYNEQFF. CDR3 bases: TGTGCCAGTCAGCTCGTCCCGGGCTCCTACAATGAGCAGTTCTTC.

The chain employs TRBV13 and TRBJ2-1; D tentatively reads TRBD1 or TRBD2 (6 bases each). Deletions cut 4 bases from V and 5 bases from J, with 18 bases between. The CDR3 runs 16 residues. CDR1 PRHDT and CDR2 FYEKMQ come from the germline V gene (reference sequence). The CDR3 coding sequence is TGTGCCAGCAGCTCGGGGGACAATCGAGCGCACAATGAGCAGTTCTTC. It translates to CASSSGDNRAHNEQFF.

The table lists this clonotype with many counts. The chain recombines TRBV29-1 with TRBJ2-1; TRBD2 aligns across 13 bases. CDR3 length: 17 amino acids. With 5 bases clipped from V and 5 bases from J, the junction kept 12 bases outside the gene matches. Germline CDR1 is SQVTM and CDR2 is ANQGSEA. CDR3 protein: CSVNALAGGPPHNEQFF. In DNA form, the CDR3 reads TGCAGCGTTAACGCACTAGCGGGAGGGCCCCCCCACAATGAGCAGTTCTTC.

V gene TRBV6-2 or TRBV6-3 combines with J gene TRBJ2-7; TRBD2 aligns across 7 bases. Germline V gene sequence: CDR1 MNHEY, CDR2 SVGEGT. V shed 2 bases and J 0 bases; nucleotides not matched to a gene: 7. The CDR3 totals 16 residues. This CDR3 reads CASSYPLAPSSYEQYF. CDR3 coding DNA: TGTGCCAGCAGTTACCCACTAGCGCCTAGCTCCTACGAGCAGTACTTC.